This T cell receptor beta chain comes out of a study of T cells in Graves' hyperthyroidism and ophthalmopathy. Study findings and constraints: Blood samples included most of the expanded thyroid clonotypes exceeding 0.001. Model-based prediction identified ophthalmopathy a median roughly 5.9 months prior to its onset.

The table lists this clonotype with many counts. Its target is not known. Amplification of TCR beta CDR3 regions was performed using RNA transcripts as template. HTBI primers were used for first-round RT-PCR of the TCR CDR3. MiXCR, run by TCRdb on the multiplex PCR reads, gives a single entry per CDR3 protein. The sample gives almost 600,000 distinct CDR3 sequences, roughly 13% of which show up once; 5.5% to 7.5% is in the top ten. The V and J ends lost 8 bases and 3 bases respectively, with 10 bases between them. CDR3 length: 12 residues. The germline V gene has CDR1 SNHLY and CDR2 FYNNEI. Patients aged 18 to 65 had newly diagnosed hyperthyroidism that had lasted under 2 months.

Sequences were obtained from blood. The chain joins TRBV2 to TRBJ1-1; D is undetermined. The source of this sequence is a woman between 25 and 40 years old with Graves' hyperthyroidism that later progressed to Graves' ophthalmopathy. CDR3 region: CASEEGYTEAFF. CDR3 nucleotides: TGTGCCAGCGAGGAAGGGTACACTGAAGCTTTCTTT.